The 10 T cell receptor beta chains presented below share a single source sample, sequenced in a study of cytomegalovirus exposure and HLA in healthy donors. With 60 Vbeta and 13 Jbeta primers, the PCR was carried out. The table came from immunoSEQ multiplex PCR; TCRdb's copy has only in-frame clones and leaves some out. The sample consists of about 98,000 clones, around 80% of them appearing once. The specimen was PBMCs. These receptors came from a man between 18 and 29 years old in good health and CMV-seropositive.

The chain combines TRBV4-1 with TRBJ2-1; 9 nucleotides agree with TRBD2. Germline CDR1 is MGHRA and CDR2 is YSYEKL. This CDR3 region has 15 residues. Losses at the gene ends were 0 bases for V and 10 bases for J; bases not matched to a gene: 7. As DNA, the CDR3 is TGCGCCAGCAGCCAAGAGAAGGCTAGCGGGGCGGAGCAGTTCTTC. Translating it yields CASSQEKASGAEQFF.

The sample holds one count of this clone. V is TRBV7-2 and J is TRBJ2-7; 8 positions agree with TRBD2. CDR3 length equals 14 residues. Germline CDR1 and CDR2: SGHTA and FQGNSA. The V gene end was trimmed by 7 bases and the J gene end by 2 bases; junction bases not matched to a gene: 7. For the CDR3, the DNA is TGTGCCAGCACCCTTTTCGGGGGGGCCTACGAGCAGTACTTC. This codes for CASTLFGGAYEQYF.

The chain uses TRBV4-2 and TRBJ2-7; 7 bases agree with TRBD1. The V gene end was trimmed by 2 bases and the J gene end by 5 bases; junction bases not matched to a gene: 6. The germline V gene encodes CDR1 LGHNA and CDR2 YNFKEQ. The CDR3 covers 14 residues. The CDR3 here is CASSQPTGFDEQYF. The CDR3 region has the DNA TGTGCCAGCAGCCAACCGACAGGGTTCGACGAGCAGTACTTC.

This chain joins TRBV7-9 and TRBJ2-1; TRBD1 matches 11 bases. Germline CDR1 is SEHNR and CDR2 is FQNEAQ (reference sequence). The length of the CDR3 is 16 residues. The ends lost 5 bases at V and 1 base at J; junction bases unmatched: 4. CDR3 coding DNA: TGTGCCAGCAGCAGGGGACAGGGGGTTTCCTACAATGAGCAGTTCTTC. Translation gives CASSRGQGVSYNEQFF.

V gene TRBV7-2 combines with J gene TRBJ1-1; D call uncertain. Trimming cost V 1 base and J 4 bases, with 10 bases left between them. The CDR3 loop spans 14 amino acids. CDR1 SGHTA and CDR2 FQGNSA come from the germline V gene. The CDR3 DNA reads TGTGCCAGCAGCTTAGTAGGCGGTTCCACTGAAGCTTTCTTT. Translated: CASSLVGGSTEAFF.

The chain joins TRBV5-1 to TRBJ2-5; perhaps TRBD1 as D (7 bases). CDR1 and CDR2 (germline): SGHRS, YFSETQ. V was shortened by 6 bases and J by 4 bases, with 22 bases between the two germline ends. This CDR3 is 16 amino acids long. The CDR3 sequence: CASTSSGGRGGETQYF. Here the CDR3 DNA reads TGCGCCAGCACTTCATCAGGGGGGCGGGGTGGAGAGACCCAGTACTTC.

This clone has a handful of counts. V is TRBV6-1 and J is TRBJ1-1; TRBD1 agrees at 8 bases. The CDR3 spans 15 residues. The J segment lost 5 bases and the V segment lost 6 bases, leaving 11 bases of the junction unmatched. Looked up from germline, CDR1 is MNHNS and CDR2 is SASEGT. The CDR3 is CASREAGRGRTEAFF. The DNA of the CDR3 is TGTGCCAGCAGGGAGGCTGGCAGGGGGCGGACTGAAGCTTTCTTT.

This clone occurred once. V and J are TRBV6-5 and TRBJ1-2; D not resolved. V was cut by 2 bases and J by 4 bases, with 14 bases left in between. CDR1 MNHEY and CDR2 SVGAGI come from the germline V gene. This CDR3 has 15 amino acids. This CDR3 is CASSYKDPRGYGYTF. CDR3 nucleotides: TGTGCCAGCAGTTACAAAGACCCCCGGGGCTATGGCTACACCTTC.

The chain joins TRBV2 to TRBJ1-6; tentative D call: TRBD1 (5 bases). The CDR3 loop spans 18 amino acids. V was clipped by 2 bases and J by 0 bases, with 14 bases between them. From germline, CDR1 is SNHLY and CDR2 FYNNEI. The CDR3 DNA reads as TGTGCCAGCAGTGAAATTGGGGGGAGAATCTCCTATAATTCACCCCTCCACTTT. Translating it yields CASSEIGGRISYNSPLHF.

The V gene is TRBV28, the J gene TRBJ2-3, with 8 bases fitting TRBD1. Germline assignment: CDR1 MDHEN and CDR2 SYDVKM. The J segment lost 4 bases and the V segment lost 5 bases, leaving 8 bases of the junction unmatched. The CDR3 totals 15 residues. CDR3 in amino acids: CASSLDRGVADTQYF. CDR3 nucleotides: TGTGCCAGCAGTCTCGACAGGGGTGTCGCAGATACGCAGTATTTT. Together with reference TRBV28 and TRBJ2-3, the CDR3 gives the full variable domain: DVKVTQSSRYLVKRTGEKVFLECVQDMDHENMFWYRQDPGLGLRLIYFSYDVKMKEKGDIPEGYSVSREKKERFSLILESASTNQTSMYLCASSLDRGVADTQYFGPGTRLTVL.